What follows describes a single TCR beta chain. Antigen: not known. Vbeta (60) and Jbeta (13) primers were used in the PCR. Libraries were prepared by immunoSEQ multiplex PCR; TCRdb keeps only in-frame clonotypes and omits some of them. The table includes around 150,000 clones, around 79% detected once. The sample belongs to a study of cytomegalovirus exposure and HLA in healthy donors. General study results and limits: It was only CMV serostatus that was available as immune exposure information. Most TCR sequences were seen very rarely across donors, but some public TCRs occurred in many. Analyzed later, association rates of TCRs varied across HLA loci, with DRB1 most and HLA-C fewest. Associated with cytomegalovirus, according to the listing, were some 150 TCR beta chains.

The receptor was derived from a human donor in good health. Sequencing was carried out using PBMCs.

CDR3 protein: CASGPRGDNEQFF. The CDR3 DNA follows: TGCGCCAGCGGCCCGCGCGGTGACAATGAGCAGTTCTTC. V and J are TRBV4-1 and TRBJ2-1; no definite D call. The CDR3 contains 13 residues. The germline V gene has CDR1 MGHRA and CDR2 YSYEKL. V lost 8 bases and J lost 5, with 13 bases in between.